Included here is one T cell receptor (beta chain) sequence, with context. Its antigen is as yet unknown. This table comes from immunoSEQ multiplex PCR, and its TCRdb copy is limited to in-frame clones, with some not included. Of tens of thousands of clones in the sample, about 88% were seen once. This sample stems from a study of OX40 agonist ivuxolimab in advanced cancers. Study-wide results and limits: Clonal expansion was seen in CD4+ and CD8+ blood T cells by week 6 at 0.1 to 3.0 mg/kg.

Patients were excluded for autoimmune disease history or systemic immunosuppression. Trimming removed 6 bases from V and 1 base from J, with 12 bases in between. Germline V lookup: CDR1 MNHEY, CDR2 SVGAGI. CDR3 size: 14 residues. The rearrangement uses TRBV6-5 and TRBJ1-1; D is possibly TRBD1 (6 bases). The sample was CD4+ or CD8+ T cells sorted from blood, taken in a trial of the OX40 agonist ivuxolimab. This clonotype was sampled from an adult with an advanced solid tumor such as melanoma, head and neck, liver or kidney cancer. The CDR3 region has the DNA TGTGCCAGCAGCAGCAGGGGAGGGAACACTGAAGCTTTCTTT. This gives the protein CASSSRGGNTEAFF.